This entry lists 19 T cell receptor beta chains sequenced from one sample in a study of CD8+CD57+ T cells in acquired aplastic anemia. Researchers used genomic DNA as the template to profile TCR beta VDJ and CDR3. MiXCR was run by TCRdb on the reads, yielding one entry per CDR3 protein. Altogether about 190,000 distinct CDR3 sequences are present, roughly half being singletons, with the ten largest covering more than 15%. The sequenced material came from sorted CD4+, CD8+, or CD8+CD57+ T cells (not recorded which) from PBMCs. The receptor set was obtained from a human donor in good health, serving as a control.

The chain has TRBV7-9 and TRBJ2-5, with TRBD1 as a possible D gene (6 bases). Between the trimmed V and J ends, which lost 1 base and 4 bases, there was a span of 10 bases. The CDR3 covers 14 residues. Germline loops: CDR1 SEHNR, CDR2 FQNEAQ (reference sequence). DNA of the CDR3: TGTGCCAGCAGCTTAGGACCAGGGGTAGAGACCCAGTACTTC. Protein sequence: CASSLGPGVETQYF.

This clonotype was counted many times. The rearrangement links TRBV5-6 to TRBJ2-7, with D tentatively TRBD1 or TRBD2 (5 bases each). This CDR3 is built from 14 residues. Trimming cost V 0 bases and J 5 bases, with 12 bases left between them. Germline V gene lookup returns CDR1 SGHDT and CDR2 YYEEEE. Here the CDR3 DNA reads TGTGCCAGCAGCTTGGGGGACCCTTCGGACGAGCAGTACTTC. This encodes CASSLGDPSDEQYF.

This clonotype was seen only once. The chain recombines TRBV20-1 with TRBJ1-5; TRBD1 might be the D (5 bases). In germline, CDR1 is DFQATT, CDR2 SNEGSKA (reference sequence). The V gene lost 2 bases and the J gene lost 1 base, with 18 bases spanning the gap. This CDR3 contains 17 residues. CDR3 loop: CSARSWGLPLSNQPQHF. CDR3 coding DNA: TGCAGTGCTAGATCCTGGGGACTACCTTTAAGCAATCAGCCCCAGCATTTT.

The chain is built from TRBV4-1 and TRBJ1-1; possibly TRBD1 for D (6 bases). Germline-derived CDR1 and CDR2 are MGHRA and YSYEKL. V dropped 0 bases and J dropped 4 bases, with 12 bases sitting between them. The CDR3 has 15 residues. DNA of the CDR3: TGCGCCAGCAGCCAAGAAGGGAGCAGGGGCACTGAAGCTTTCTTT. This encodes CASSQEGSRGTEAFF.

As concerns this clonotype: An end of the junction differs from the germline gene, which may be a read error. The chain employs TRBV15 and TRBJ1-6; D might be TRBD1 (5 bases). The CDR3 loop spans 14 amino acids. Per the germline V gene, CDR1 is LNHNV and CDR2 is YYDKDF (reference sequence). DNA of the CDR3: TGCGCCACCAGCTCCGAGGGGAATAATTCACCCCTCCACTTT. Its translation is CATSSEGNNSPLHF.

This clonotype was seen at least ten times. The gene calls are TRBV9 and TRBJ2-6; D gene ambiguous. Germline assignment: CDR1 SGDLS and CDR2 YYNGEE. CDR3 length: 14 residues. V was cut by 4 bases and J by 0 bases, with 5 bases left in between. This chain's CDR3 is CASSHDSGANVLTF. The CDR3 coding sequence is TGTGCCAGCAGCCACGACTCTGGGGCCAACGTCCTGACTTTC.

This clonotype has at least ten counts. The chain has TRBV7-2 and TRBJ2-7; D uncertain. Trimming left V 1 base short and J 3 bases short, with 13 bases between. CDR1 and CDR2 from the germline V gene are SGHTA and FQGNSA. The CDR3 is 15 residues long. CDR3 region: CASSLDRQSFYEQYF. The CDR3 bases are TGTGCCAGCAGCTTAGATCGACAATCATTCTACGAGCAGTACTTC.

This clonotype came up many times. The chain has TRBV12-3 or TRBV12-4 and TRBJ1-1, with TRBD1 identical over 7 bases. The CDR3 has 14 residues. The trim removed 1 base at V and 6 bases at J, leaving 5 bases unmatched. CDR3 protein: CASSLGGGTAEAFF. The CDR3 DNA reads TGTGCCAGCAGTTTAGGTGGGGGGACAGCTGAAGCTTTCTTT.

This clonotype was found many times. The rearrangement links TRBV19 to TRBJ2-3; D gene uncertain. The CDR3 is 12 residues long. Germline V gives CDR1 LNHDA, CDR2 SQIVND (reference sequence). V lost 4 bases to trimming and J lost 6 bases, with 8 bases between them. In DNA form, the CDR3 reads TGTGCCAGTAGTACGGGCCCGGATACGCAGTATTTT. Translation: CASSTGPDTQYF.

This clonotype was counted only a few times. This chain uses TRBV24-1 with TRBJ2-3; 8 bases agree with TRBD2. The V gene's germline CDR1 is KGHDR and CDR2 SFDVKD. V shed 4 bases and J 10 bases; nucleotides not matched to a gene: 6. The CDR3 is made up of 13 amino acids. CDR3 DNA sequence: TGTGCCACCAGTGACAAGGGACTAGTCCCGCAGTATTTT. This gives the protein CATSDKGLVPQYF.

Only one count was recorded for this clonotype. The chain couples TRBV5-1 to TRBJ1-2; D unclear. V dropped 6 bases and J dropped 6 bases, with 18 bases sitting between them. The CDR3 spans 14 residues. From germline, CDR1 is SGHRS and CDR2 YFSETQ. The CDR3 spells CASNTGGEFNGYTF. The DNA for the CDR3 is TGCGCCAGCAACACCGGAGGAGAGTTTAATGGCTACACCTTC.

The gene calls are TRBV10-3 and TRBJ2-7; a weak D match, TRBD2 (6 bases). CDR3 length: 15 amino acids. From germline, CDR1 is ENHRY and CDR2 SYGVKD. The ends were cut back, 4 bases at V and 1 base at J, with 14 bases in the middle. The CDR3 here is CAISAGLSGSYEQYF. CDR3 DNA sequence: TGTGCCATCAGTGCCGGACTCAGCGGGTCCTACGAGCAGTACTTC.

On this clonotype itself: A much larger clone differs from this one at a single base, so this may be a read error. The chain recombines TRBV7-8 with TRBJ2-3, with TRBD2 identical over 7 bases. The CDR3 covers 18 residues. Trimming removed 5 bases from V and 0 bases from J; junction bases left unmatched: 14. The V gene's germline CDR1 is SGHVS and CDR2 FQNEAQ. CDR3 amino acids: CASSPLPGMGGSTDTQYF. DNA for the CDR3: TGTGCCAGCAGCCCCCTCCCCGGCATGGGGGGGAGCACAGATACGCAGTATTTT.

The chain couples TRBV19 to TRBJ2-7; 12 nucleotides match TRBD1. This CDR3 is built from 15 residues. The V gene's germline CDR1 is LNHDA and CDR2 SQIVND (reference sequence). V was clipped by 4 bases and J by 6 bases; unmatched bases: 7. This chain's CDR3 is CASSTGPGQGAEQYF. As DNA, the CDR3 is TGTGCCAGTAGTACCGGTCCGGGACAGGGGGCCGAGCAGTACTTC.

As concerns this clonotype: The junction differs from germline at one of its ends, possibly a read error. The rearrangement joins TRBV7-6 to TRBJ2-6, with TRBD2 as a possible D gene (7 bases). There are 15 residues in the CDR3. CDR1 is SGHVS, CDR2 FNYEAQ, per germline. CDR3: CASSLSRAGANVLAF. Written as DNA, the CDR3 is TGTGCCAGCAGCTTGAGCAGGGCGGGGGCCAACGTCCTGGCTTTC.

The CDR3: CASSPPDRKSTEAFF. The DNA of the CDR3 is TGTGCCAGCAGCCCGCCGGACAGGAAAAGCACTGAAGCTTTCTTT. The chain links TRBV7-2 to TRBJ1-1; TRBD1 matches 7 bases. The J segment lost 4 bases and the V segment lost 5 bases, leaving 10 bases of the junction unmatched. This CDR3 has 15 amino acids. Per the germline V gene, CDR1 is SGHTA and CDR2 is FQGNSA.

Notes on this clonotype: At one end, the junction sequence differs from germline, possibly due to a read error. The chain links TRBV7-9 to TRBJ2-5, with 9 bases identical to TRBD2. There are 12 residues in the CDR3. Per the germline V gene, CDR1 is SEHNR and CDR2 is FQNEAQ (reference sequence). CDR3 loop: CASSGGGGAVYF. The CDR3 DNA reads TGTGCCAGCAGTGGTGGCGGGGGGGCTGTATATTTT.

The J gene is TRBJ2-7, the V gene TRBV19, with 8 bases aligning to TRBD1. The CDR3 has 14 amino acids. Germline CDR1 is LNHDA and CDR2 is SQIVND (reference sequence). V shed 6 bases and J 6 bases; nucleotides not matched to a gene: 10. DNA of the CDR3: TGTGCCAGTAGACCAGGAACAACAGGGGGCGAGCAGTACTTC. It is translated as CASRPGTTGGEQYF.

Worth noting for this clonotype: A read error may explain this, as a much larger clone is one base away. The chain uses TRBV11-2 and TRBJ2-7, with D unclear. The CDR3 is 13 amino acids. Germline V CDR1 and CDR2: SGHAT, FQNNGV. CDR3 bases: TGTGCCGGCAGCTTGGTATACTTCTACGAGCAGTACTTC. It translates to CAGSLVYFYEQYF.